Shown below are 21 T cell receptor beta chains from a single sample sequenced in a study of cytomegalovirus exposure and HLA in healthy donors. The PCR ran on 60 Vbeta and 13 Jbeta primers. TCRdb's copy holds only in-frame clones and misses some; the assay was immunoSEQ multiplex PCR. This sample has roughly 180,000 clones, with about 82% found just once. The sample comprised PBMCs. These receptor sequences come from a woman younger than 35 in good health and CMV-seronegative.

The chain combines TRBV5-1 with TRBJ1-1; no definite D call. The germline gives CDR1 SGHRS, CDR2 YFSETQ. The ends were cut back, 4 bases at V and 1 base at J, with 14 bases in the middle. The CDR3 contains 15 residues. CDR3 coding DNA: TGCGCCAGCAGCAACCGAGACGGAGGGAACACTGAAGCTTTCTTT. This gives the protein CASSNRDGGNTEAFF.

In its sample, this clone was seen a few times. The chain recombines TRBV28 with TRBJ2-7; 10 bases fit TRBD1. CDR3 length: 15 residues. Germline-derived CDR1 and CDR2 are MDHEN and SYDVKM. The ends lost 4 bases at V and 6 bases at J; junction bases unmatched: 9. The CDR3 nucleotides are TGTGCCAGCAGTTCCAGACAGGGGGCTTATCTCGAGCAGTACTTC. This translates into CASSSRQGAYLEQYF.

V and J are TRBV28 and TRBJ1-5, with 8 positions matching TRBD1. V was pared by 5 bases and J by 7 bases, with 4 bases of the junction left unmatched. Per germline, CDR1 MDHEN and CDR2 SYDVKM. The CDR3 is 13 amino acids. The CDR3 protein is CASSPPGGQPQHF. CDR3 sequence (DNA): TGTGCCAGCAGTCCTCCAGGGGGCCAGCCCCAGCATTTT. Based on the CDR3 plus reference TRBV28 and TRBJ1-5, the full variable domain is DVKVTQSSRYLVKRTGEKVFLECVQDMDHENMFWYRQDPGLGLRLIYFSYDVKMKEKGDIPEGYSVSREKKERFSLILESASTNQTSMYLCASSPPGGQPQHFGDGTRLSIL.

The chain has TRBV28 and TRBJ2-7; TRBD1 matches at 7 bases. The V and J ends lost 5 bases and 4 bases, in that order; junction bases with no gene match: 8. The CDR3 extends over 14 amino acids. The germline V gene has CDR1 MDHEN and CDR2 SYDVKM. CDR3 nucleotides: TGTGCCAGCAGTCAAACCGGGACAGCATACGAGCAGTACTTC. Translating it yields CASSQTGTAYEQYF. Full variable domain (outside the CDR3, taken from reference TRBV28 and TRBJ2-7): DVKVTQSSRYLVKRTGEKVFLECVQDMDHENMFWYRQDPGLGLRLIYFSYDVKMKEKGDIPEGYSVSREKKERFSLILESASTNQTSMYLCASSQTGTAYEQYFGPGTRLTVT.

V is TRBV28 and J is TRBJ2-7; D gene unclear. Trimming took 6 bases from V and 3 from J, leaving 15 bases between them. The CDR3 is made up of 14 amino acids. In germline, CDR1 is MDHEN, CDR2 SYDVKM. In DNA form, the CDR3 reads TGTGCCAGCAGCCCTCTCCTTCACTACTACGAGCAGTACTTC. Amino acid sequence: CASSPLLHYYEQYF.

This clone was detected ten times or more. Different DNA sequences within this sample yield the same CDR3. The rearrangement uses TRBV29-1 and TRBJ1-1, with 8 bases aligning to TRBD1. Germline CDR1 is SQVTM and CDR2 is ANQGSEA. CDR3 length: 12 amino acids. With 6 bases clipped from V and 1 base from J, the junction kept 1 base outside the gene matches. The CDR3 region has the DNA TGCAGCGTAGACAGGGGGAACACTGAAGCTTTCTTT. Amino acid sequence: CSVDRGNTEAFF. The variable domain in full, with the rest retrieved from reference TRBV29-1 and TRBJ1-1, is SAVISQKPSRDICQRGTSLTIQCQVDSQVTMMFWYRQQPGQSLTLIATANQGSEATYESGFVIDKFPISRPNLTFSTLTVSNMSPEDSSIYLCSVDRGNTEAFFGQGTRLTVV.

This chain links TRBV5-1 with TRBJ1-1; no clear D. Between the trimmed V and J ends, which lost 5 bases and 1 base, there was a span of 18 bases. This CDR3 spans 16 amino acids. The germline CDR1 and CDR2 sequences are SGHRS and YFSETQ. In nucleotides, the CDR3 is TGCGCCAGCAGAAAAACAGTTTCCTCTTCGAACACTGAAGCTTTCTTT. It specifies CASRKTVSSSNTEAFF.

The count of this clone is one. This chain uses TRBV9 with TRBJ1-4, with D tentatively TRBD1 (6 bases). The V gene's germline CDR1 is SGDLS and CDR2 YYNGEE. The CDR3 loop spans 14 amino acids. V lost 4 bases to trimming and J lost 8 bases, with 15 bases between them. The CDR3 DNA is TGTGCCAGCAGCTTCAGGGGTAGAGGGGAAAAACTGTTTTTT. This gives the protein CASSFRGRGEKLFF.

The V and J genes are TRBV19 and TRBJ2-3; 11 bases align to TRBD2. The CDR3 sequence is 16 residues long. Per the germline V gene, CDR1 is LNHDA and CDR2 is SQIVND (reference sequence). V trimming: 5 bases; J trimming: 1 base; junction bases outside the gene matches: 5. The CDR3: CASSSLAGEGTDTQYF. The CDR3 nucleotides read TGTGCCAGTAGTTCACTAGCGGGAGAAGGCACAGATACGCAGTATTTT.

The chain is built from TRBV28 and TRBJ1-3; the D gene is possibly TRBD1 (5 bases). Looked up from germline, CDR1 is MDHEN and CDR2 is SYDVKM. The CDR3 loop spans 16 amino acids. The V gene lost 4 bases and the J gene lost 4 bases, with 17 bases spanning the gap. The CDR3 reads CASSSGTWTSGNTIYF. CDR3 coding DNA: TGTGCCAGCAGTTCCGGGACTTGGACTTCGGGAAACACCATATATTTT.

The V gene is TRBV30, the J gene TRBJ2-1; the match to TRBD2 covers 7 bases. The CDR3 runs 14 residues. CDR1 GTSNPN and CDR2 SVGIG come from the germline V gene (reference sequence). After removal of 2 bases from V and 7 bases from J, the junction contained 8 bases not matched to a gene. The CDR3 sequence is CAWSLAERANEQFF. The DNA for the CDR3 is TGTGCCTGGAGTCTAGCGGAGAGAGCTAATGAGCAGTTCTTC.

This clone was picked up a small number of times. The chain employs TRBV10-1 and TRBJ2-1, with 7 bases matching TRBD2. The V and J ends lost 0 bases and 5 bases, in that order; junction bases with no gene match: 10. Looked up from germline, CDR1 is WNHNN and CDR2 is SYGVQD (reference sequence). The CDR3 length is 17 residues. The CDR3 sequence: CASSESITGGHDNEQFF. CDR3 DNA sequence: TGCGCCAGCAGTGAGTCGATAACGGGAGGCCACGACAATGAGCAGTTCTTC.

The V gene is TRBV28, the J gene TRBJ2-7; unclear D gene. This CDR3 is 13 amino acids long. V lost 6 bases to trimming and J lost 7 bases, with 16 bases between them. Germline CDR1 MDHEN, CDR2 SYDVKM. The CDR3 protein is CASSPRPSLEQYF. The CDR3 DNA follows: TGTGCCAGCAGCCCCAGGCCATCGCTTGAGCAGTACTTC.

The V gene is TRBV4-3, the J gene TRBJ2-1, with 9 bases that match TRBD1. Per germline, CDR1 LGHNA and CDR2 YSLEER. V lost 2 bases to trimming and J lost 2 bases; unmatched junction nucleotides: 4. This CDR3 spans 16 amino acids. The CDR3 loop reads CASSQQTGGAYNEQFF. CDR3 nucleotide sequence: TGCGCCAGCAGCCAACAGACAGGGGGTGCCTACAATGAGCAGTTCTTC.

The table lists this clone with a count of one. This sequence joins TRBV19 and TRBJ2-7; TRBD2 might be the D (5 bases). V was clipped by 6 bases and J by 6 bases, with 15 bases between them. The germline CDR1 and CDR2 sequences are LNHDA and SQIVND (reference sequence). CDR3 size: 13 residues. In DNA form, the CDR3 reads TGTGCCAGTAGCGCCCGAGGGCTTATCGAGCAGTACTTC. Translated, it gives CASSARGLIEQYF.

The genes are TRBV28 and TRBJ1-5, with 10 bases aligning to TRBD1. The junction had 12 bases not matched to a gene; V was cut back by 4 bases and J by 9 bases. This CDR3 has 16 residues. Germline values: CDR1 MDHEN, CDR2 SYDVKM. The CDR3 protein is CASSSPTGGGWGPQHF. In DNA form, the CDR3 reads TGTGCCAGCAGTTCCCCGACAGGGGGCGGATGGGGGCCCCAGCATTTT.

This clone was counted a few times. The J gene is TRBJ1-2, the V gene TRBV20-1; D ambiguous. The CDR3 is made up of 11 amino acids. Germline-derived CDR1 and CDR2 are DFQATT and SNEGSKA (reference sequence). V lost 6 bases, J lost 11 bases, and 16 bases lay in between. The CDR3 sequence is CSALLEGRYTF. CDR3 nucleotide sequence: TGCAGTGCGCTACTAGAGGGCCGATACACCTTC.

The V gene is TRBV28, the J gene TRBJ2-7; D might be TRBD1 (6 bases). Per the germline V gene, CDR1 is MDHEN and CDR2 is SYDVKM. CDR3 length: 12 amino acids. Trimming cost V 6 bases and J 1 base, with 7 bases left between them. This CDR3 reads CASSTGSYEQYF. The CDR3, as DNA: TGTGCCAGCAGCACAGGGTCCTACGAGCAGTACTTC.

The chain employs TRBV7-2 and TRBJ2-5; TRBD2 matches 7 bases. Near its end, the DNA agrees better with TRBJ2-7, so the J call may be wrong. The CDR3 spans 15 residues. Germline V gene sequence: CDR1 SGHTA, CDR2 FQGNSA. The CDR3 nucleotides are TGTGCCAGCAGCTTACGTGGGGGGGTCTACTCCGAGCAGTACTTC. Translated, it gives CASSLRGGVYSEQYF.

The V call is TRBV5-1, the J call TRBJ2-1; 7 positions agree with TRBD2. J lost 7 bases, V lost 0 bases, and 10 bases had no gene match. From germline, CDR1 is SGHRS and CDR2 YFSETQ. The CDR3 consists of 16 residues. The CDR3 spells CASSLAAGTSRNEQFF. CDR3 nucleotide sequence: TGCGCCAGCAGCTTGGCAGCGGGAACGTCTAGAAATGAGCAGTTCTTC. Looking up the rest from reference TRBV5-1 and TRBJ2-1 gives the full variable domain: KAGVTQTPRYLIKTRGQQVTLSCSPISGHRSVSWYQQTPGQGLQFLFEYFSETQRNKGNFPGRFSGRQFSNSRSEMNVSTLELGDSALYLCASSLAAGTSRNEQFFGPGTRLTVL.

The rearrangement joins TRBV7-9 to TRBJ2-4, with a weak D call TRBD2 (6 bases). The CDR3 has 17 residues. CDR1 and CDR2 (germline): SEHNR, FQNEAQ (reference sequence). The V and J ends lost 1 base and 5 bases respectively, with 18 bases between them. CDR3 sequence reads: CASSLVAGPSWENIQYF. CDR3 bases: TGTGCCAGCAGCTTAGTCGCGGGACCATCGTGGGAAAACATTCAGTACTTC. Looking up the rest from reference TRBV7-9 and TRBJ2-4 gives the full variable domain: DTGVSQNPRHKITKRGQNVTFRCDPISEHNRLYWYRQTLGQGPEFLTYFQNEAQLEKSRLLSDRFSAERPKGSFSTLEIQRTEQGDSAMYLCASSLVAGPSWENIQYFGAGTRLSVL.